The 10 T cell receptor beta chains below come from one sample, sequenced in a study of early T cells in non-severe SARS-CoV-2 infection. TCRdb re-called the 5' RACE reads through MiXCR, storing one row per CDR3 protein. Here the sample spans about 64,000 distinct CDR3 sequences, less than 5% being singletons. Sequenced: whole blood. These receptors came from an adult who was a healthcare worker with PCR-confirmed SARS-CoV-2 infection or an uninfected control (not recorded which).

The chain links TRBV4-2 to TRBJ2-6, with D perhaps matching TRBD1 (6 bases). Trimming took off 0 bases at V and 0 bases at J, with 12 bases between the two ends. The CDR3 covers 18 residues. The germline V gene has CDR1 LGHNA and CDR2 YNFKEQ. CDR3: CASSQDGGQSSGANVLTF. Here the CDR3 DNA reads TGTGCCAGCAGCCAAGATGGAGGACAGAGCTCTGGGGCCAACGTCCTGACTTTC.

This clonotype was picked up many times. The gene calls are TRBV5-1 and TRBJ2-3; TRBD2 might be the D (6 bases). Germline loops: CDR1 SGHRS, CDR2 YFSETQ. V was cut by 4 bases and J by 4 bases, with 10 bases left in between. The CDR3 length is 13 residues. CDR3 sequence: CASSLANADTQYF. Written as DNA, the CDR3 is TGCGCCAGCAGCCTAGCGAATGCAGATACGCAGTATTTT.

This clonotype has just a few counts. The chain joins TRBV6-2 or TRBV6-3 to TRBJ2-3; no clear D gene. Per the germline V gene, CDR1 is MNHEY and CDR2 is SVGEGT. CDR3 size: 14 residues. Trimming stripped 6 bases from V and 3 bases from J, with 13 bases between. The CDR3 sequence: CASSLLQRTDTQYF. The CDR3 nucleotides are TGTGCCAGCAGCCTTCTCCAGAGGACAGATACGCAGTATTTT.

There are a few counts of this clonotype. This rearrangement joins TRBV3-1 to TRBJ2-1; no firm D call. The CDR3 spans 11 residues. Between the trimmed V and J ends, which lost 1 base and 12 bases, there was a span of 7 bases. Germline CDR1 reads LGHDT; CDR2 reads YNNKEL (reference sequence). The DNA for the CDR3 is TGTGCCAGCAGCCAAGCCTCGGGGCAGTTCTTC. This sequence encodes CASSQASGQFF.

Ten or more counts support this clonotype. The V gene is TRBV6-6, the J gene TRBJ2-7; D unclear. The CDR3 spans 14 residues. CDR1 and CDR2 from the germline V gene are MNHNY and SVGAGI (reference sequence). The V gene lost 2 bases and the J gene lost 0 bases, with 8 bases spanning the gap. This CDR3 reads CASSYPGLSYEQYF. The CDR3 bases are TGTGCCAGCAGTTACCCGGGCCTCTCCTACGAGCAGTACTTC.

The rearrangement links TRBV5-6 to TRBJ2-7; D not certain. Trimming stripped 1 base from V and 5 bases from J, with 7 bases between. This CDR3 has 12 amino acids. Germline CDR1 reads SGHDT; CDR2 reads YYEEEE. CDR3 loop: CASSLFGNEQYF. CDR3 in DNA: TGTGCCAGCAGCTTGTTTGGAAACGAGCAGTACTTC. Full variable domain (outside the CDR3, taken from reference TRBV5-6 and TRBJ2-7): DAGVTQSPTHLIKTRGQQVTLRCSPKSGHDTVSWYQQALGQGPQFIFQYYEEEERQRGNFPDRFSGHQFPNYSSELNVNALLLGDSALYLCASSLFGNEQYFGPGTRLTVT.

This clonotype was counted only a few times. This chain connects TRBV5-1 to TRBJ1-1; D remains ambiguous. Germline CDR1 reads SGHRS; CDR2 reads YFSETQ. This CDR3 comprises 13 residues. With 0 bases removed from V and 10 bases from J, the gap between germline ends came to 13 bases. CDR3 region: CASSLGFERGAFF. The CDR3 nucleotides read TGCGCCAGCAGCTTGGGATTCGAGCGAGGAGCTTTCTTT.

This clonotype was observed at least ten times. The chain employs TRBV6-5 and TRBJ1-2; D unresolved. V lost 2 bases and J lost 4, with 17 bases in between. CDR1 is MNHEY and CDR2 is SVGAGI in the germline V gene. This CDR3 is built from 16 residues. CDR3 sequence: CASSYVAAMKIYGYTF. The CDR3 bases are TGTGCCAGCAGTTACGTCGCGGCGATGAAGATCTATGGCTACACCTTC.

This sequence joins TRBV19 and TRBJ1-4; TRBD1 aligns across 10 bases. The CDR3 totals 12 residues. V lost 10 bases, J lost 8 bases, and 4 bases stayed unmatched. The V gene's germline CDR1 is LNHDA and CDR2 SQIVND (reference sequence). Here the CDR3 DNA reads TGTGCCACGGGGACAGGGGACGAAAAACTGTTTTTT. Protein product: CATGTGDEKLFF.

Ten or more counts support this clonotype. This chain uses TRBV20-1 with TRBJ2-1; 14 bases align to TRBD2. V trimming: 6 bases; J trimming: 8 bases; junction bases outside the gene matches: 6. From germline, CDR1 is DFQATT and CDR2 SNEGSKA (reference sequence). This CDR3 has 14 residues. CDR3 DNA: TGCAGTGCGCCCGGGACTAGCGGGAGTGATGAGCAGTTCTTC. Amino acid sequence: CSAPGTSGSDEQFF.